The 11 T cell receptor beta chains reported below all come from one sample, sequenced in a study of CD8+CD57+ T cells in acquired aplastic anemia. In patients chosen for sequencing, flow cytometry had shown CD8+CD57+ cell expansion. Genomic DNA provided the template from which TCR beta VDJ and CDR3 profiles were obtained. TCRdb redid the calling of the reads with MiXCR, one entry per CDR3 protein. The table includes tens of thousands of distinct CDR3 sequences, less than 65% detected once. What was sequenced was sorted CD4+, CD8+, or CD8+CD57+ T cells (not recorded which) from PBMCs. These receptors were collected from a human donor with aplastic anemia.

This chain joins TRBV29-1 and TRBJ2-7, with 11 bases aligning to TRBD1. Germline CDR1 reads SQVTM; CDR2 reads ANQGSEA. Germline trimming cut 5 bases from V and 2 bases from J; bases unmatched to any gene: 5. The CDR3 runs 14 residues. CDR3 bases: TGCAGCGTTTGGGACAGGGGGAAAACCTACGAGCAGTACTTC. This sequence encodes CSVWDRGKTYEQYF.

The chain employs TRBV15 and TRBJ1-3, with D unresolved. Germline loops: CDR1 LNHNV, CDR2 YYDKDF (reference sequence). Trimming pared 0 bases from V and 0 bases from J, leaving 9 bases between. This CDR3 contains 16 residues. The DNA for the CDR3 is TGTGCCACCAGCAGAGAGCCACAGACCTCTGGAAACACCATATATTTT. It specifies CATSREPQTSGNTIYF.

The chain uses TRBV2 and TRBJ2-3; 9 bases are a match to TRBD1. V shed 4 bases, J shed 6 bases, and the junction held 2 bases outside the gene matches. Germline assignment: CDR1 SNHLY and CDR2 FYNNEI. This CDR3 is built from 13 residues. The CDR3 nucleotides read TGTGCCAGCAGTGCGACAGGGGGGGATACGCAGTATTTT. It is translated as CASSATGGDTQYF.

The sample holds a few counts of this clonotype. J is TRBJ2-3 and V is TRBV29-1; 7 bases fit TRBD2. Losses at the gene ends were 3 bases for V and 2 bases for J; bases not matched to a gene: 14. The germline V gene encodes CDR1 SQVTM and CDR2 ANQGSEA. The CDR3 covers 17 residues. The CDR3, as DNA: TGCAGCGTTGAGGGGCTAGCGGCTAGCGGAAACACAGATACGCAGTATTTT. Amino acids: CSVEGLAASGNTDTQYF.

There are a few counts of this clonotype. CDR3 sequence reads: CSASPGQRVYEQYF. As DNA, the CDR3 is TGCAGTGCTAGTCCGGGACAGCGAGTCTACGAGCAGTACTTC. The chain employs TRBV20-1 and TRBJ2-7; 7 nucleotides match TRBD1. The CDR3 spans 14 residues. V was pared by 3 bases and J by 3 bases, with 8 bases of the junction left unmatched. Germline-derived CDR1 and CDR2 are DFQATT and SNEGSKA (reference sequence).

This chain connects TRBV25-1 to TRBJ1-5; D uncertain. The CDR3 totals 13 residues. Trimming removed 8 bases at V and 1 base at J, with 9 bases between. In germline, CDR1 is MGHDK, CDR2 SYGVNS. The CDR3 loop reads CASSPGSNQPQHF. CDR3 sequence (DNA): TGTGCCAGCTCTCCGGGGAGCAATCAGCCCCAGCATTTT.

This clonotype was seen more than once but under ten times. CDR3 in DNA: TGTGCCAGCAGCTCCCCGGGACTAGCGGGGGACGAGCAGTACTTC. Its translation: CASSSPGLAGDEQYF. The V and J genes are TRBV7-8 and TRBJ2-7; TRBD2 matches at 14 bases. CDR1 and CDR2 from the germline V gene are SGHVS and FQNEAQ. The CDR3 extends over 15 amino acids. Trimming removed 4 bases from V and 5 bases from J; junction bases left unmatched: 4.

The rearrangement links TRBV20-1 to TRBJ1-1, with 8 bases matching TRBD1. The CDR3 totals 11 residues. The germline gives CDR1 DFQATT, CDR2 SNEGSKA (reference sequence). J lost 11 bases, V lost 5 bases, and 7 bases had no gene match. The CDR3 nucleotides read TGCAGTGCTTATACAGGGGGTTGGGCTTTCTTT. As protein: CSAYTGGWAFF.

This rearrangement joins TRBV10-2 to TRBJ2-2; D unresolved. CDR1 WSHSY and CDR2 SAAADI come from the germline V gene. This CDR3 is 11 amino acids long. V gave up 3 bases and J gave up 6 bases, with 2 bases separating them. CDR3: CASSDPGELFF. The CDR3 DNA follows: TGCGCCAGCAGTGACCCCGGGGAGCTGTTTTTT.

The rearrangement joins TRBV9 to TRBJ2-6; no clear D. The CDR3 is made up of 12 amino acids. Per the germline V gene, CDR1 is SGDLS and CDR2 is YYNGEE. Trimming removed 7 bases from V and 0 bases from J, with 2 bases in between. The CDR3 DNA sequence: TGTGCCAGCGGCTCTGGGGCCAACGTCCTGACTTTC. Translation gives CASGSGANVLTF.

The V gene is TRBV24-1, the J gene TRBJ2-1; 11 bases map to TRBD1. CDR1 and CDR2 from the germline V gene are KGHDR and SFDVKD. V gave up 5 bases and J gave up 5 bases; unmatched junction bases: 4. The CDR3 runs to 15 residues. The CDR3 coding sequence is TGTGCCACCAGTGTGAGGGGACAGGGGGACAATGAGCAGTTCTTC. It yields the protein CATSVRGQGDNEQFF.